In its sample, the clone carrying this TCR beta chain was seen a few times. TCR beta VDJ combinations and CDR3 sequences were profiled from genomic DNA. TCRdb reanalysed the reads using MiXCR and keeps one entry per CDR3 protein. The sample includes fewer than 80,000 distinct CDR3 sequences, about three quarters of them seen just once. The data stem from a study of CD8+CD57+ T cells in acquired aplastic anemia. Patients picked for sequencing had shown CD8+CD57+ cell expansion detected by flow cytometry. The germline V gene encodes CDR1 SGHRS and CDR2 YFSETQ. The CDR3 consists of 14 residues. V was shortened by 1 base and J by 2 bases, with 9 bases between the two germline ends.

The TCR comes from a human donor with aplastic anemia. Input material: sorted CD4+, CD8+, or CD8+CD57+ T cells (not recorded which) from PBMCs. The chain joins TRBV5-1 to TRBJ1-1; D unresolved. This CDR3 is CASSLRSPNTEAFF. The CDR3 DNA follows: TGCGCCAGCAGCTTGAGGAGTCCCAACACTGAAGCTTTCTTT.